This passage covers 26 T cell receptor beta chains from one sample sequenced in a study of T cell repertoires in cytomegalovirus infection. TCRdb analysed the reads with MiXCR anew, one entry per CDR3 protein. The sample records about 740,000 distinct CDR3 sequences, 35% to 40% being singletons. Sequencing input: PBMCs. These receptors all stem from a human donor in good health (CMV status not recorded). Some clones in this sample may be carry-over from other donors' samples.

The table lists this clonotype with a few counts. CDR3 bases: TGTGCCAGCAGCCTCGGGACTAGCGGGCTGGCAGATACGCAGTATTTT. This gives the protein CASSLGTSGLADTQYF. The chain couples TRBV7-2 to TRBJ2-3, with 12 bases fitting TRBD2. The CDR3 spans 16 residues. CDR1 SGHTA and CDR2 FQGNSA come from the germline V gene. Trimming removed 5 bases from V and 4 bases from J; junction bases left unmatched: 7.

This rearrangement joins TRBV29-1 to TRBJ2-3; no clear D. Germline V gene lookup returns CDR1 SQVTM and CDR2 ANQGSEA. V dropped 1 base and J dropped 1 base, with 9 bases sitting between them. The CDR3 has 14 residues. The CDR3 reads CSVEGTARTDTQYF. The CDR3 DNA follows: TGCAGCGTTGAAGGGACGGCTCGCACAGATACGCAGTATTTT.

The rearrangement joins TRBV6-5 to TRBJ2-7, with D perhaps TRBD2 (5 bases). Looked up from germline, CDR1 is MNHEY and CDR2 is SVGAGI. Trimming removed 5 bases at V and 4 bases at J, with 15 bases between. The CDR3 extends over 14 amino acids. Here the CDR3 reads CASSPTSLGYEQYF. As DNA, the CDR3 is TGTGCCAGCAGTCCTACTAGTCTTGGATACGAGCAGTACTTC.

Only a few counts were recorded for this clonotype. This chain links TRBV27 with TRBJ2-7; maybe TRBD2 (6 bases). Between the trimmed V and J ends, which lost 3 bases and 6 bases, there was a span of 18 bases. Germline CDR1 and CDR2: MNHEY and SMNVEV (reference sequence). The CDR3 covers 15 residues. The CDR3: CASSFVRDGRGEQYF. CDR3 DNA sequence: TGTGCCAGCAGTTTTGTGCGTGACGGGAGAGGCGAGCAGTACTTC.

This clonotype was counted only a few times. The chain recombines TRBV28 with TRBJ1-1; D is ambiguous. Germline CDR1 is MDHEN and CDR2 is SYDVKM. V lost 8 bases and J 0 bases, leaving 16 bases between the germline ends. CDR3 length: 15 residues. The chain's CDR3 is CASGRNTEMNTEAFF. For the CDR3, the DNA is TGTGCCAGCGGAAGGAATACTGAAATGAACACTGAAGCTTTCTTT.

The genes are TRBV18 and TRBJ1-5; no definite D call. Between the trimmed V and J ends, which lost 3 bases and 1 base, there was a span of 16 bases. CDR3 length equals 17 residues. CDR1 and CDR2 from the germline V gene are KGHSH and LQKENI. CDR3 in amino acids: CASSPLPGDPSNQPQHF. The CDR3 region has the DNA TGTGCCAGCTCACCTCTACCCGGGGATCCCAGCAATCAGCCCCAGCATTTT.

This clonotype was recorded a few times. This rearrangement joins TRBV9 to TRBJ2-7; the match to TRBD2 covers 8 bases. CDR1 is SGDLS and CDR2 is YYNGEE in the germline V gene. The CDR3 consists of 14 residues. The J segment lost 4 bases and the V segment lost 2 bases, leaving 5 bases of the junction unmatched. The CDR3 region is CASSVGLVKYEQYF. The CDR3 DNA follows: TGTGCCAGCAGCGTGGGACTAGTGAAATACGAGCAGTACTTC.

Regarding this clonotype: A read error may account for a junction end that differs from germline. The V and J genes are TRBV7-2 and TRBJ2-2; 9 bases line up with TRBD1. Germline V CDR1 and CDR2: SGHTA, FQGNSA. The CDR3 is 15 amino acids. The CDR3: CDSTFRDRDTGELFF. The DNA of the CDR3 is TGTGACAGCACATTCCGGGACAGGGACACCGGGGAGCTGTTTTTT. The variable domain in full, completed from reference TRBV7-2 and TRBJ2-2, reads GAGVSQSPSNKVTEKGKDVELRCDPISGHTALYWYRQSLGQGLEFLIYFQGNSAPDKSGLPSDRFSAERTGGSVSTLTIQRTQQEDSAVYLCDSTFRDRDTGELFFGEGSRLTVL.

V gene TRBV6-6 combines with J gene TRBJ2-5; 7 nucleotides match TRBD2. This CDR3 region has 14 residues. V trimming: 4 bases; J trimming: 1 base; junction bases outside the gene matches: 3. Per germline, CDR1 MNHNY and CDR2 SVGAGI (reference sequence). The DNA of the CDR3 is TGTGCCAGCAGTTCCGGGACTATCCAAGAGACCCAGTACTTC. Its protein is CASSSGTIQETQYF.

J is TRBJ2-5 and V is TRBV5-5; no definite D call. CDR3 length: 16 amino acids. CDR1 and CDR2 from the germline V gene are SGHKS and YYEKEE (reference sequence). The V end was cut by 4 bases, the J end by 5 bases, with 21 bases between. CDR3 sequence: CASSPSPEWAMETQYF. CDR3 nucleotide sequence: TGTGCCAGCAGCCCGTCCCCTGAGTGGGCTATGGAGACCCAGTACTTC.

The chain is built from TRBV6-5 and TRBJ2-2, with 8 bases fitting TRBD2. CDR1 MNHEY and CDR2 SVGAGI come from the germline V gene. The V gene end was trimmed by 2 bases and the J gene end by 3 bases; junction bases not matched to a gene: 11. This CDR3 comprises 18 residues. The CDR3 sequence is CASSYPIAGSGDTGELFF. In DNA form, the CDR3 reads TGTGCCAGCAGTTACCCCATAGCGGGATCAGGGGACACCGGGGAGCTGTTTTTT.

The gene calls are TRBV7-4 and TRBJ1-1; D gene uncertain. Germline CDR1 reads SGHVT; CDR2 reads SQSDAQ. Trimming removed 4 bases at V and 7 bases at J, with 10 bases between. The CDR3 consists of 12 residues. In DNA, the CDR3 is TGTGCCAGCAGCTCAGGATCAGGTGAAGCTTTCTTT. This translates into CASSSGSGEAFF.

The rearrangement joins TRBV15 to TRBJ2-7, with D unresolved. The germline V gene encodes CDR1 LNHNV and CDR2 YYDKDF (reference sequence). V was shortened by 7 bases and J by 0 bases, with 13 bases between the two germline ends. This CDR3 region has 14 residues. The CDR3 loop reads CATTQSPSSYEQYF. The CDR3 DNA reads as TGTGCCACCACACAAAGTCCAAGCTCCTACGAGCAGTACTTC.

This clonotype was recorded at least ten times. The CDR3: CASSPLLGNGYTF. DNA of the CDR3: TGTGCCAGCAGCCCACTTCTCGGGAATGGCTACACCTTC. This rearrangement joins TRBV7-6 to TRBJ1-2; no clear D gene. Germline V CDR1 and CDR2: SGHVS, FNYEAQ. The CDR3 spans 13 residues. The ends were cut back, 5 bases at V and 6 bases at J, with 13 bases in the middle.

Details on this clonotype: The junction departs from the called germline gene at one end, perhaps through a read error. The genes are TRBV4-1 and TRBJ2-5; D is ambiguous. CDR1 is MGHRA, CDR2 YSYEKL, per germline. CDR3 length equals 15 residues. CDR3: CASSQDQVAEETQYF. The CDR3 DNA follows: TGTGCCAGCAGCCAAGATCAGGTGGCAGAAGAGACCCAGTACTTC.

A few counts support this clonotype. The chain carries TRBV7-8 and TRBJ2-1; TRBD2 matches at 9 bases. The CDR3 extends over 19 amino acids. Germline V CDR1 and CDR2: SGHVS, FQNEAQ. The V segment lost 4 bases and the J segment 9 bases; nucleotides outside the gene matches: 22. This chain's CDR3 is CASSSDQIPAGLAASEQFF. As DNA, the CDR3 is TGTGCCAGCAGCTCTGACCAAATCCCGGCGGGACTAGCCGCCAGTGAGCAGTTCTTC.

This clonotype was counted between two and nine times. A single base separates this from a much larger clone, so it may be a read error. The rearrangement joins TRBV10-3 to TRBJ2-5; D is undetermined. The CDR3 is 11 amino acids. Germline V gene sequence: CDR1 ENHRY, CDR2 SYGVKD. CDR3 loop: CAIGPAETHYF. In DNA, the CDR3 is TGTGCCATCGGTCCGGCCGAGACCCATTACTTC.

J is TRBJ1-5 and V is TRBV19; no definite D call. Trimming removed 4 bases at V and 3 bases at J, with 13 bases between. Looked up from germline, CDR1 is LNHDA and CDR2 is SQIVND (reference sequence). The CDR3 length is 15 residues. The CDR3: CASSTWTVINQPQHF. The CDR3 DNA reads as TGTGCCAGTAGTACCTGGACTGTTATCAATCAGCCCCAGCATTTT.

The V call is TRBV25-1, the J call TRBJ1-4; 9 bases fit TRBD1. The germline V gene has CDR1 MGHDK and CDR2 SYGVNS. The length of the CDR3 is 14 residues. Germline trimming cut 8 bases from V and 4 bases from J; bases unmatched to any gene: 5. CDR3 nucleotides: TGTGCCAGCCGTGGACAGGGGCTTAATGAAAAACTGTTTTTT. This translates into CASRGQGLNEKLFF.

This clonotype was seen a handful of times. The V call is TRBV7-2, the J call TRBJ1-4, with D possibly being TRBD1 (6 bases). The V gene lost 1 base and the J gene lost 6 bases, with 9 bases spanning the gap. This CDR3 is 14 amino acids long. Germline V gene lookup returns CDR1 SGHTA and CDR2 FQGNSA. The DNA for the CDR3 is TGTGCCAGCAGCTTAGATTACAGGGATGAAAAACTGTTTTTT. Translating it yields CASSLDYRDEKLFF.

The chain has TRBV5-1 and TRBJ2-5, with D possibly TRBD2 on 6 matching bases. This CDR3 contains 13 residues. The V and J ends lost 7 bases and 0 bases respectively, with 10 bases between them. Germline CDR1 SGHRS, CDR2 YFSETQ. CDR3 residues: CASQRGYQETQYF. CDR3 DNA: TGCGCCAGCCAACGGGGGTACCAAGAGACCCAGTACTTC.

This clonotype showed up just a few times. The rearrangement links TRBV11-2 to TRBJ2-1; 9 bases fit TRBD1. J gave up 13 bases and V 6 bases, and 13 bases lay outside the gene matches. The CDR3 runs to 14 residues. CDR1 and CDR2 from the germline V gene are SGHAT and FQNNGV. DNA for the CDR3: TGTGCCAGCAGTTGGGACAGGGCATTCCCCAACCAGTTCTTC. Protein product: CASSWDRAFPNQFF.

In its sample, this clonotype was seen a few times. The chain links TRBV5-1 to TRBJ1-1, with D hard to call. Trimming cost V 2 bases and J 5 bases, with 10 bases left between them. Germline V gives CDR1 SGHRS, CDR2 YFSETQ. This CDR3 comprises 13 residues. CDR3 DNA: TGCGCCAGCAGCTTCGAGGACGGGACTGAAGCTTTCTTT. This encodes CASSFEDGTEAFF.

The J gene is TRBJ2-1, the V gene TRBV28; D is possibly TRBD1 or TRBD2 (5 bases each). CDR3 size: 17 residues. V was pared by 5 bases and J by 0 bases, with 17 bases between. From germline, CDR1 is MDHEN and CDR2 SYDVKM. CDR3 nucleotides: TGTGCCAGCAGTGGGGGTACTCTTAGGAGCTCCTACAATGAGCAGTTCTTC. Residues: CASSGGTLRSSYNEQFF.

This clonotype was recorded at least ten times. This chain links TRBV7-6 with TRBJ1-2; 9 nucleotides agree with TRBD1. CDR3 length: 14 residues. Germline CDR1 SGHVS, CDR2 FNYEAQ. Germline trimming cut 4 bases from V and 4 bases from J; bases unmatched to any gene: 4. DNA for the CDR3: TGTGCCAGCAGCTCGCAGACAGGGGGCTATGGCTACACCTTC. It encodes CASSSQTGGYGYTF.

The CDR3 DNA reads as TGTGCCAGCAGTGAGAATGTAGCGGGGCTCTACAATGAGCAGTTCTTC. Translating gives CASSENVAGLYNEQFF. The chain has TRBV2 and TRBJ2-1; the match to TRBD2 covers 8 bases. Germline-derived CDR1 and CDR2 are SNHLY and FYNNEI. The V gene end was trimmed by 3 bases and the J gene end by 3 bases; junction bases not matched to a gene: 7. The length of the CDR3 is 16 residues.